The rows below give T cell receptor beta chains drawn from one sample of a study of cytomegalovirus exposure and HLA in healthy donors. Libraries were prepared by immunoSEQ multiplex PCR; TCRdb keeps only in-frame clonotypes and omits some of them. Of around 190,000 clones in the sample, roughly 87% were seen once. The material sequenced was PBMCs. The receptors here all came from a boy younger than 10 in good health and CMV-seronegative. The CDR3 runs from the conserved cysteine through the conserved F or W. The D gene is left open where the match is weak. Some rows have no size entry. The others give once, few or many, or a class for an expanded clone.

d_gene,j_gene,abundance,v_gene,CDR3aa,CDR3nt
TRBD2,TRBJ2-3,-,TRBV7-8,CASSFRTSGVADTQYF,TGTGCCAGCAGCTTCCGGACTAGCGGGGTCGCCGATACGCAGTATTTT
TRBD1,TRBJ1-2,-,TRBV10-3,CAIRSEGGARGYTF,TGTGCCATCAGATCTGAAGGGGGCGCGCGGGGCTACACCTTC
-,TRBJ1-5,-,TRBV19,CASGREGHRQSNQPQHF,TGTGCCAGTGGAAGGGAGGGGCATAGGCAAAGCAATCAGCCCCAGCATTTT
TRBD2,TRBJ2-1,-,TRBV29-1,CSVGRRLAGETYNEQFF,TGCAGCGTTGGCAGAAGACTAGCGGGAGAAACCTACAATGAGCAGTTCTTC
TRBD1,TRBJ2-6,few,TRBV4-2,CASSQAGTGGSGANVLTF,TGTGCCAGCAGCCAGGCCGGGACAGGGGGATCTGGGGCCAACGTCCTGACTTTC
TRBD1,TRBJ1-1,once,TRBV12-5,CASGLGGPDRAITEAFF,TGTGCTAGTGGTTTGGGAGGGCCAGACAGGGCCATCACTGAAGCTTTCTTT
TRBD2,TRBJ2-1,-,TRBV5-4,CASRASGTYNEQFF,TGTGCCAGCAGGGCTAGCGGGACCTACAATGAGCAGTTCTTC
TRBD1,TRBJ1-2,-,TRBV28,CASYSGTALRGYTF,TGTGCCAGCTACTCCGGGACAGCCCTGAGAGGCTACACCTTC
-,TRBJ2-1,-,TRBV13,CASSSGGTAEQFF,TGTGCCAGCAGCTCGGGCGGGACAGCCGAGCAGTTCTTC
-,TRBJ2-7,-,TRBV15,CATRSGRLGYEQYF,TGTGCCACCAGGTCGGGGAGGTTGGGCTACGAGCAGTACTTC
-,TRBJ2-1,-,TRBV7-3,CASSLRAYNEQFF,TGTGCCAGCAGCTTAAGGGCTTACAATGAGCAGTTCTTC
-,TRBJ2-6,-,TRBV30,CAWSPGAPGANVLTF,TGTGCCTGGAGTCCAGGGGCGCCTGGGGCCAACGTCCTGACTTTC
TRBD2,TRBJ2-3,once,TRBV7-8,CASSSGLAGVSGPDTQYF,TGTGCCAGCAGCTCGGGACTAGCGGGGGTGAGCGGCCCAGATACGCAGTATTTT
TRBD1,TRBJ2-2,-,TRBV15,CATSRDYRTGGYTGELFF,TGTGCCACCAGCAGAGATTATCGGACAGGGGGATACACCGGGGAGCTGTTTTTT
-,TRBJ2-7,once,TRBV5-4,CASSLGTTGFYEQYF,TGTGCCAGCAGCTTGGGGACGACAGGCTTCTACGAGCAGTACTTC
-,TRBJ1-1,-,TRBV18,CASSRPTGNTEAFF,TGTGCCAGCTCACGGCCGACAGGGAACACTGAAGCTTTCTTT
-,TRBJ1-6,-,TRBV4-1,CASSQDAWGQTQSSPLHF,TGCGCCAGCAGCCAAGATGCGTGGGGCCAAACACAATCCTCACCCCTCCACTTT
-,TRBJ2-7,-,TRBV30,CAWRRDSLSYEQYF,TGTGCCTGGAGGCGGGACTCCCTCTCCTACGAGCAGTACTTC
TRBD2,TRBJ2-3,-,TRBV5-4,CASSPIAGHSTDTQYF,TGTGCCAGCAGCCCGATAGCGGGGCATAGCACAGATACGCAGTATTTT
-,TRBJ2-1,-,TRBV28,CASSSQGIYNEQFF,TGTGCCAGCAGTTCCCAGGGGATCTACAATGAGCAGTTCTTC
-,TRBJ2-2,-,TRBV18,CASSPASANTGELFF,TGTGCCAGCTCACCGGCTAGCGCTAACACCGGGGAGCTGTTTTTT
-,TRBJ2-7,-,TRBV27,CASTGRDNSYEQYF,TGTGCCAGCACCGGCCGGGACAACTCCTACGAGCAGTACTTC
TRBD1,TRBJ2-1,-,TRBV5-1,CASSWDRVDQFF,TGCGCCAGCAGCTGGGACAGGGTGGACCAGTTCTTC
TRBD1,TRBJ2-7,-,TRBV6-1,CASSVHRRDSLDYEQYF,TGTGCCAGCAGTGTCCACCGCCGGGACAGCCTAGACTACGAGCAGTACTTC
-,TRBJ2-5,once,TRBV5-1,CASVPYDSTQETQYF,TGCGCCAGCGTTCCCTACGACTCCACTCAAGAGACCCAGTACTTC
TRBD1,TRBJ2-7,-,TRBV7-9,CSSSLRDSILEQYF,TGTTCCAGCAGCCTCCGGGACAGCATCTTGGAGCAGTACTTC
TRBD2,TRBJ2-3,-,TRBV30,CARKERGRLPSTDTQYF,TGTGCCCGTAAAGAGCGCGGGAGGTTGCCCAGCACAGATACGCAGTATTTT
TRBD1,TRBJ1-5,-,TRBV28,CASSSPETGAQPQHF,TGTGCCAGCAGCAGCCCCGAGACAGGGGCGCAGCCCCAGCATTTT
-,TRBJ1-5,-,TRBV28,CASSSGQQPQHF,TGTGCCAGCAGCTCAGGGCAACAGCCCCAGCATTTT
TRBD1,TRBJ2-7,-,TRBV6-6,CASRTGSVYEQYF,TGTGCCAGCAGGACAGGGAGTGTGTACGAGCAGTACTTC
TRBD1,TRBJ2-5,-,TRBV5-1,CASSHGTGQETQYF,TGCGCCAGCAGTCATGGGACAGGCCAAGAGACCCAGTACTTC
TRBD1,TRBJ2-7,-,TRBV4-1,CASSPGGDSSYEQYF,TGCGCCAGCAGCCCGGGTGGGGACAGTAGCTACGAGCAGTACTTC
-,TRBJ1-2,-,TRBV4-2,CASSQGGDYGYTF,TGTGCCAGCAGCCAGGGAGGTGACTATGGCTACACCTTC
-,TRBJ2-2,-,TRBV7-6,CASSLEGWGTGELFF,TGTGCCAGCAGCTTAGAGGGGTGGGGAACCGGGGAGCTGTTTTTT
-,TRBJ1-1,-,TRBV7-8,CASSLFGVRGNTEAFF,TGTGCCAGCAGCTTATTCGGGGTAAGAGGGAACACTGAAGCTTTCTTT
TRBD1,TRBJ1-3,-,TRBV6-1,CASSDRGLRTIYF,TGTGCCAGCAGTGACAGGGGGCTTAGGACCATATATTTT
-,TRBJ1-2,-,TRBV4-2,CASSQGRRDVFGYTF,TGTGCCAGCAGCCAAGGACGCAGGGATGTGTTTGGCTACACCTTC
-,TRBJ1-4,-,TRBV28,CASSLPRAINEKLFF,TGTGCCAGCAGTTTACCCAGGGCCATTAATGAAAAACTGTTTTTT
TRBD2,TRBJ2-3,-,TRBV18,CASSPPGLAGGQDTQYF,TGTGCCAGCTCACCACCGGGACTAGCGGGGGGTCAGGATACGCAGTATTTT
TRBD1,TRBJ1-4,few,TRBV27,CASSLAVGDRGQLGGLFF,TGTGCCAGCAGTTTGGCGGTGGGGGACAGGGGCCAGCTTGGGGGCCTGTTTTTT
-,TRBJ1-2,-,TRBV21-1,CASSTTDTPIYGYTF,TGTGCCAGCAGCACCACGGACACCCCGATCTATGGCTACACCTTC